This is a list of T cell receptor beta chains from one sample in a study of PD-L1 blockade in urothelial cancer. Produced via immunoSEQ multiplex PCR; TCRdb's table is partial and in-frame only. The table lists 100,000 to 150,000 clones, around 86% of them singletons, with 2% to 3% in the top ten. The sequencing here drew on PBMCs, taken around atezolizumab (anti-PD-L1) treatment. Receptor source: a man aged 45-60 years with urothelial cancer. The CDR3 runs from the conserved cysteine through the conserved F or W. The order of the fields is CDR3 protein, CDR3 DNA, CDR3 length, D gene, clone size, J gene, V gene. A D gene is named only where the DNA matches it firmly. A clone size is listed for some rows: how often the clone was seen (once, few, many), or a class if it is expanded.

CDR3aa: CASSIHIRNEKLFF
CDR3nt: TGTGCCAGTAGTATCCATATCCGGAATGAAAAACTGTTTTTT
len: 14
d_gene: -
abundance: many
j_gene: TRBJ1-4
v_gene: TRBV19

CDR3aa: CASRPEVTDTQYF
CDR3nt: TGCGCCAGCAGGCCAGAAGTAACAGATACGCAGTATTTT
len: 13
d_gene: -
abundance: -
j_gene: TRBJ2-3
v_gene: TRBV5-1

CDR3aa: CASSASGFGSSPLHF
CDR3nt: TGTGCCAGCAGCGCGTCGGGGTTTGGAAGTTCACCCCTCCACTTT
len: 15
d_gene: -
abundance: -
j_gene: TRBJ1-6
v_gene: TRBV5-4

CDR3aa: CASSYRATNTEAFF
CDR3nt: TGTGCCAGCAGTTACAGGGCCACGAACACTGAAGCTTTCTTT
len: 14
d_gene: -
abundance: -
j_gene: TRBJ1-1
v_gene: TRBV28

CDR3aa: CASSQVGERDEQFF
CDR3nt: TGCGCCAGCAGCCAAGTGGGGGAGCGGGATGAGCAGTTCTTC
len: 14
d_gene: -
abundance: once
j_gene: TRBJ2-1
v_gene: TRBV4-1

CDR3aa: CASSLIGTGYSPLHF
CDR3nt: TGTGCCAGCAGTTTAATCGGGACAGGGTACTCACCCCTCCACTTT
len: 15
d_gene: TRBD1
abundance: -
j_gene: TRBJ1-6
v_gene: TRBV27

CDR3aa: CASSSASGGIYEQYF
CDR3nt: TGTGCCAGCAGTTCTGCTAGCGGGGGTATCTACGAGCAGTACTTC
len: 15
d_gene: TRBD2
abundance: -
j_gene: TRBJ2-7
v_gene: TRBV27

CDR3aa: CASSVESSGYNEQFF
CDR3nt: TGTGCCAGCAGCGTAGAGTCTAGCGGCTACAATGAGCAGTTCTTC
len: 15
d_gene: TRBD2
abundance: -
j_gene: TRBJ2-1
v_gene: TRBV9

CDR3aa: CAWGRNEQFF
CDR3nt: TGTGCCTGGGGTAGAAATGAGCAGTTCTTC
len: 10
d_gene: -
abundance: -
j_gene: TRBJ2-1
v_gene: TRBV30

CDR3aa: CASSNSGADEQYF
CDR3nt: TGTGCCAGCAGCAATAGCGGGGCCGACGAGCAGTACTTC
len: 13
d_gene: TRBD2
abundance: -
j_gene: TRBJ2-7
v_gene: TRBV9

CDR3aa: CAIRDSSGANVLTF
CDR3nt: TGTGCCATCAGGGACAGCTCTGGGGCCAACGTCCTGACTTTC
len: 14
d_gene: -
abundance: few
j_gene: TRBJ2-6
v_gene: TRBV10-3

CDR3aa: CAWRSGRDTGELFF
CDR3nt: TGTGCCTGGAGAAGTGGGAGGGACACCGGGGAGCTGTTTTTT
len: 14
d_gene: TRBD2
abundance: -
j_gene: TRBJ2-2
v_gene: TRBV30

CDR3aa: CASSVVAGFRNEQFF
CDR3nt: TGTGCCAGCAGCGTAGTGGCAGGGTTTCGCAATGAGCAGTTCTTC
len: 15
d_gene: -
abundance: -
j_gene: TRBJ2-1
v_gene: TRBV9

CDR3aa: CASSSPTSGPLYEQYF
CDR3nt: TGTGCCAGCAGCTCGCCGACTAGCGGGCCCCTCTACGAGCAGTACTTC
len: 16
d_gene: TRBD2
abundance: -
j_gene: TRBJ2-7
v_gene: TRBV7-2

CDR3aa: CASSRSSSTDTQYF
CDR3nt: TGCGCCAGCAGTCGTTCCTCTTCCACAGATACGCAGTATTTT
len: 14
d_gene: -
abundance: -
j_gene: TRBJ2-3
v_gene: TRBV10-1